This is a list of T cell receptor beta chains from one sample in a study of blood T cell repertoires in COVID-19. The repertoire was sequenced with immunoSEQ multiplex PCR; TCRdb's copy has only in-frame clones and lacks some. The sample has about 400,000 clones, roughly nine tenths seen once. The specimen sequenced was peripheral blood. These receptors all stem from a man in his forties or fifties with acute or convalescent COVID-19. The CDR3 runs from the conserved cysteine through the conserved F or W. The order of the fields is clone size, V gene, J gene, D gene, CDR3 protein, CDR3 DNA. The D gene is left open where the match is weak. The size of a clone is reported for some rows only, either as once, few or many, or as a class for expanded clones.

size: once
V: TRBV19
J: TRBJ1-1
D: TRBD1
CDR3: CASSNPYRGRLNTEAFF
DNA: TGTGCCAGTAGTAACCCCTACAGGGGGAGATTGAACACTGAAGCTTTCTTT

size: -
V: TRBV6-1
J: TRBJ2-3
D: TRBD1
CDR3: CASSEDRGSDTQYF
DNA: TGTGCCAGCAGTGAGGACAGGGGGAGCGATACGCAGTATTTT

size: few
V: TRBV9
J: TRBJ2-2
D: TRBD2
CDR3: CASSVGGLAGLTGELFF
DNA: TGTGCCAGCAGCGTAGGGGGACTAGCGGGGTTAACCGGGGAGCTGTTTTTT

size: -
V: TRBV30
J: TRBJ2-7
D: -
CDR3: CAWSVGARGEQYF
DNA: TGTGCCTGGAGTGTAGGGGCCCGCGGCGAGCAGTACTTC

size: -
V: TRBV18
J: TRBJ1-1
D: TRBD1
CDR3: CASSRGTGENTEAFF
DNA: TGTGCCAGCTCACGTGGGACAGGGGAGAACACTGAAGCTTTCTTT

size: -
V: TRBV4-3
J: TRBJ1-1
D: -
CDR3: CASSPGTMNTEAFF
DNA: TGCGCCAGCAGCCCCGGGACTATGAACACTGAAGCTTTCTTT

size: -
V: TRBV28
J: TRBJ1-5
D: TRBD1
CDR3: CASTLHEDRGNQPQHF
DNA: TGTGCCAGCACCCTTCACGAGGACAGGGGCAATCAGCCCCAGCATTTT

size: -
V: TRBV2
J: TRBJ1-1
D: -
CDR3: CASSENGDSTEAFF
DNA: TGTGCCAGCAGTGAAAATGGAGACAGCACTGAAGCTTTCTTT

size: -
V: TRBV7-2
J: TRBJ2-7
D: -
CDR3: CASSPSYTYEQYF
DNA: TGTGCCAGCAGCCCTTCGTACACGTACGAGCAGTACTTC

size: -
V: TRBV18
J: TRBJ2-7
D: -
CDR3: CASSPLSEGAYEQYF
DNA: TGTGCCAGCTCACCATTATCTGAGGGGGCCTACGAGCAGTACTTC

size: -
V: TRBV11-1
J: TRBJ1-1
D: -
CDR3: CASSPDRLNTEAFF
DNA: TGTGCCAGCAGCCCCGACAGACTGAACACTGAAGCTTTCTTT

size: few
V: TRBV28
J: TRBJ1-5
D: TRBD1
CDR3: CASSPTGGGNQPQHF
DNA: TGTGCCAGCAGTCCGACAGGGGGCGGGAATCAGCCCCAGCATTTT

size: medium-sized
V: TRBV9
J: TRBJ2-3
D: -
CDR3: CASSPKPSTDTQYF
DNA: TGTGCCAGCAGCCCGAAGCCCAGCACAGATACGCAGTATTTT

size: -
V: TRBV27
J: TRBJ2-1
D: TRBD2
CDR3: CASSFEAGGWNEQFF
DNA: TGTGCCAGCAGTTTTGAAGCGGGGGGTTGGAATGAGCAGTTCTTC

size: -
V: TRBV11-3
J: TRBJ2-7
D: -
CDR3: CASSITENYEQYF
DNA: TGTGCCAGCAGCATTACAGAGAATTACGAGCAGTACTTC

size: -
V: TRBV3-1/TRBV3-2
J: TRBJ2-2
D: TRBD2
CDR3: CASSQDFAGGRELFF
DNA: TGTGCCAGCAGCCAAGATTTCGCGGGGGGCCGGGAGCTGTTTTTT

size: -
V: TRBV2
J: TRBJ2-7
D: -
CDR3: CASRLTITGPSYEQYF
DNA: TGTGCCAGCAGACTTACAATTACAGGGCCATCCTACGAGCAGTACTTC

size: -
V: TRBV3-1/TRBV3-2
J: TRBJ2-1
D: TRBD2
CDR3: CASSHGGDGNEQFF
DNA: TGTGCCAGCAGCCATGGGGGGGACGGGAATGAGCAGTTCTTC

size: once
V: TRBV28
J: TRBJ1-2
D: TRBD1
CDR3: CASRPRTGRDYGYTF
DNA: TGTGCCAGCAGGCCACGGACAGGGAGGGACTATGGCTACACCTTC

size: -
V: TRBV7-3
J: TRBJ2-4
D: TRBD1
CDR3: CASSPTGVDIQYF
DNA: TGTGCCAGCAGCCCCACAGGGGTTGACATTCAGTACTTC

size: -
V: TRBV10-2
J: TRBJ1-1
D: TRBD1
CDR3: CASRDTGGAFF
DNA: TGCGCCAGCAGGGACACAGGGGGCGCTTTCTTT

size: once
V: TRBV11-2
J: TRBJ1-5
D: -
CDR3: CASSFGNGNQPQHF
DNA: TGTGCCAGCAGCTTCGGGAATGGCAATCAGCCCCAGCATTTT

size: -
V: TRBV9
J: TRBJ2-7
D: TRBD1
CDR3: CASSVTGVTYEQYF
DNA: TGTGCCAGCAGCGTGACAGGGGTCACCTACGAGCAGTACTTC

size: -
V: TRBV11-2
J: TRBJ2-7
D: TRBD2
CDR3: CASSLDLAGVYEQYF
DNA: TGTGCCAGCAGCTTAGATCTAGCGGGGGTCTACGAGCAGTACTTC

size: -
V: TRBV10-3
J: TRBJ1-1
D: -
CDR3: CAISGTGTRTEAFF
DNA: TGTGCCATCAGTGGAACAGGGACGCGCACTGAAGCTTTCTTT

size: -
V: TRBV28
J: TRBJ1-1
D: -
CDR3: CASSSASRTEAFF
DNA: TGTGCCAGCAGTTCCGCCTCGAGGACTGAAGCTTTCTTT

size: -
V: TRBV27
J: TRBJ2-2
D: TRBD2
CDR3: CASSFSGVAGNTGELFF
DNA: TGTGCCAGCAGTTTCAGCGGGGTCGCAGGGAACACCGGGGAGCTGTTTTTT